These 20 T cell receptor beta chains were all obtained from the same sample, sequenced in a study of technical replicates of blood from a few donors. Using immunoSEQ multiplex PCR, the repertoire was profiled, and TCRdb retains in-frame clones only, with some absent. The table lists about 88,000 clones, less than 95% of them singletons. What was sequenced was T cells isolated from PBMCs. The receptor set was obtained from a human donor in good health.

The chain combines TRBV4-1 with TRBJ2-3, with D maybe TRBD1 (6 bases). V lost 0 bases to trimming and J lost 6 bases, with 19 bases between them. The CDR3 spans 17 residues. The germline V gene has CDR1 MGHRA and CDR2 YSYEKL. CDR3 residues: CASSQDIGGGAADTQYF. The CDR3 coding sequence is TGCGCCAGCAGCCAAGATATTGGTGGGGGCGCGGCGGATACGCAGTATTTT.

The chain combines TRBV5-1 with TRBJ1-1; the D is unclear. The CDR3 is 16 residues long. Germline CDR1 and CDR2: SGHRS and YFSETQ. The V end was cut by 0 bases, the J end by 0 bases, with 12 bases between. DNA for the CDR3: TGCGCCAGCAGCTTGGGTACTATGCTTATGAACACTGAAGCTTTCTTT. Translated: CASSLGTMLMNTEAFF.

The chain carries TRBV4-1 and TRBJ1-3; D call uncertain. The germline V gene encodes CDR1 MGHRA and CDR2 YSYEKL. V lost 0 bases and J 9 bases, leaving 6 bases between the germline ends. This CDR3 spans 12 amino acids. CDR3 loop: CASSQESSTIYF. Here the CDR3 DNA reads TGCGCCAGCAGCCAAGAATCGAGCACCATATATTTT.

This chain links TRBV9 with TRBJ1-2; D remains ambiguous. Germline assignment: CDR1 SGDLS and CDR2 YYNGEE. The V end lost 3 bases, the J end lost 0 bases, and 6 bases lay between the germline ends. This CDR3 comprises 13 residues. CDR3 in DNA: TGTGCCAGCAGCGCTACTCCTAACTATGGCTACACCTTC. It encodes CASSATPNYGYTF.

The chain joins TRBV4-2 to TRBJ2-5; weak D call: TRBD1 (6 bases). Germline lookup yields CDR1 LGHNA and CDR2 YNFKEQ. V shed 3 bases and J shed 5 bases, with 16 bases lying between them. This CDR3 is 15 amino acids long. CDR3: CASSQEQGSGETQYF. CDR3 bases: TGTGCCAGCAGCCAGGAACAGGGATCGGGGGAGACCCAGTACTTC.

The J gene is TRBJ2-7, the V gene TRBV27, with 7 bases identical to TRBD1. V shed 4 bases and J 2 bases; nucleotides not matched to a gene: 8. Per the germline V gene, CDR1 is MNHEY and CDR2 is SMNVEV (reference sequence). This CDR3 comprises 15 residues. CDR3 in DNA: TGTGCCAGCAGTTGGGGTGGGGGACAGACCTACGAGCAGTACTTC. This gives the protein CASSWGGGQTYEQYF.

The V gene is TRBV11-3, the J gene TRBJ2-3; D remains unclear. Germline-derived CDR1 and CDR2 are SGHNT and YENEEA. The germline V and J ends were trimmed by 3 bases and 0 bases, with 4 bases remaining between them. This CDR3 spans 13 amino acids. The CDR3 bases are TGTGCCAGCAGCTTGCAGAGCACAGATACGCAGTATTTT. It encodes CASSLQSTDTQYF. Supplemented by reference TRBV11-3 and TRBJ2-3, the full variable domain reads EAGVVQSPRYKIIEKKQPVAFWCNPISGHNTLYWYLQNLGQGPELLIRYENEEAVDDSQLPKDRFSAERLKGVDSTLKIQPAELGDSAVYLCASSLQSTDTQYFGPGTRLTVL.

The V call is TRBV7-2, the J call TRBJ2-7; no definite D call. Germline V lookup: CDR1 SGHTA, CDR2 FQGNSA. The CDR3 extends over 12 amino acids. Trimming stripped 5 bases from V and 2 bases from J, with 7 bases between. CDR3 in DNA: TGTGCCAGCAGCCTCGTTCCCTACGAGCAGTACTTC. It specifies CASSLVPYEQYF.

This chain joins TRBV11-2 and TRBJ2-7; 7 bases line up with TRBD2. Per the germline V gene, CDR1 is SGHAT and CDR2 is FQNNGV. CDR3 length: 15 residues. V dropped 2 bases and J dropped 3; count of bases not matched to a gene: 7. CDR3 DNA sequence: TGTGCCAGCAGCTTAAGGGCGGGGGAAGGCTACGAGCAGTACTTC. It translates to CASSLRAGEGYEQYF.

The CDR3 loop reads CASSFDRGYTGELFF. The DNA for the CDR3 is TGTGCCAGCAGCTTCGACAGGGGGTACACCGGGGAGCTGTTTTTT. The chain employs TRBV7-2 and TRBJ2-2, with 9 bases identical to TRBD1. Germline V gene lookup returns CDR1 SGHTA and CDR2 FQGNSA. The CDR3 has 15 residues. Unmatched junction bases numbered 2, after V lost 3 bases and J lost 3 bases.

The chain uses TRBV7-6 and TRBJ2-3, with 9 nucleotides matching TRBD2. The V gene end was trimmed by 5 bases and the J gene end by 0 bases; junction bases not matched to a gene: 9. Germline loops: CDR1 SGHVS, CDR2 FNYEAQ. The CDR3 loop spans 17 amino acids. The CDR3 sequence is CASSLTRLAVSTDTQYF. Here the CDR3 DNA reads TGTGCCAGCAGCCTCACACGACTAGCGGTGAGCACAGATACGCAGTATTTT.

J is TRBJ2-7 and V is TRBV30; D possibly corresponds to TRBD1 (6 bases). CDR3 length equals 11 residues. Germline lookup yields CDR1 GTSNPN and CDR2 SVGIG (reference sequence). The V and J ends lost 8 bases and 7 bases respectively, with 15 bases between them. The chain's CDR3 is CAAYERGEQYF. The CDR3 DNA follows: TGTGCCGCATACGAGAGGGGGGAGCAGTACTTC.

CDR3 nucleotides: TGTGCCAGCAGTTTCTCTAGCTCGGGCTATGAGCAGTTCTTC. Protein: CASSFSSSGYEQFF. The V gene is TRBV27, the J gene TRBJ2-1, with D possibly being TRBD2 (5 bases). Germline values: CDR1 MNHEY, CDR2 SMNVEV (reference sequence). V lost 3 bases and J lost 8, with 14 bases in between. The CDR3 is 14 residues long.

The genes are TRBV27 and TRBJ1-1; D is possibly TRBD1 (6 bases). The CDR3 runs to 15 residues. V was shortened by 2 bases and J by 10 bases, with 20 bases between the two germline ends. Per the germline V gene, CDR1 is MNHEY and CDR2 is SMNVEV (reference sequence). The CDR3 DNA follows: TGTGCCAGCAGTTTACTAGGGGGGGGGCGGAGGGTAGCTTTCTTT. This gives the protein CASSLLGGGRRVAFF.

This clone has only one observation. The gene calls are TRBV19 and TRBJ2-3; a weak D match, TRBD2 (6 bases). There are 15 residues in the CDR3. Deletions cut 3 bases from V and 7 bases from J, with 17 bases between. Germline lookup yields CDR1 LNHDA and CDR2 SQIVND (reference sequence). In DNA, the CDR3 is TGTGCCAGTAGTATCACGGGACTGGGGGATTATACGCAGTATTTT. Translated, it gives CASSITGLGDYTQYF.

This chain connects TRBV19 to TRBJ2-7, with TRBD1 matching 12 bases. V was clipped by 4 bases and J by 5 bases; unmatched bases: 3. CDR1 is LNHDA, CDR2 SQIVND, per germline (reference sequence). This CDR3 has 14 amino acids. The CDR3 reads CASSNGDRGHEQYF. CDR3 in DNA: TGTGCCAGTAGTAATGGGGACAGGGGGCACGAGCAGTACTTC.

This chain uses TRBV5-1 with TRBJ2-3; 10 nucleotides match TRBD1. Trimming removed 4 bases from V and 6 bases from J; junction bases left unmatched: 11. The CDR3 sequence is 16 residues long. From germline, CDR1 is SGHRS and CDR2 YFSETQ. The CDR3 here is CASSEPGQGIWDTQYF. The CDR3 DNA is TGCGCCAGCAGCGAACCGGGACAGGGGATATGGGATACGCAGTATTTT.

This clone turned up a few times. The V call is TRBV29-1, the J call TRBJ1-1; D call uncertain. Germline CDR1 is SQVTM and CDR2 is ANQGSEA. CDR3 length: 12 residues. Trimming stripped 1 base from V and 4 bases from J, with 7 bases between. The CDR3 coding sequence is TGCAGCGTTGAAGGAAGAGGCACTGAAGCTTTCTTT. It is translated as CSVEGRGTEAFF.

The chain has TRBV5-1 and TRBJ2-2; 7 bases agree with TRBD2. This CDR3 comprises 15 residues. Germline CDR1 and CDR2: SGHRS and YFSETQ. With V trimmed by 5 bases and J by 2 bases, 6 bases remained unmatched. The CDR3 here is CASSLREGNTGELFF. The CDR3 region has the DNA TGCGCCAGCAGTCTTAGGGAGGGAAACACCGGGGAGCTGTTTTTT. The full variable domain, its missing parts supplied by reference TRBV5-1 and TRBJ2-2, is KAGVTQTPRYLIKTRGQQVTLSCSPISGHRSVSWYQQTPGQGLQFLFEYFSETQRNKGNFPGRFSGRQFSNSRSEMNVSTLELGDSALYLCASSLREGNTGELFFGEGSRLTVL.

This clone was counted between two and nine times. The rearrangement uses TRBV2 and TRBJ1-2; TRBD1 agrees at 7 bases. The CDR3 runs to 13 residues. Per germline, CDR1 SNHLY and CDR2 FYNNEI. With 5 bases clipped from V and 7 bases from J, the junction kept 7 bases outside the gene matches. The CDR3 loop reads CASSSQGVGGYTF. CDR3 coding DNA: TGTGCCAGCAGTTCCCAGGGGGTCGGTGGCTACACCTTC.